This T cell receptor beta chain was obtained from a study of T cells after yellow fever vaccination (dated by TCRdb to about 2019). Concerning the study at large: The SMART-Seq v4 Ultra Low Input RNA kit was used to prepare libraries from fractions with low cell numbers. To follow T-cell clones before and after primary and booster YFV17D yellow fever vaccination, bulk TCR alpha and beta repertoires were sequenced over time. The cohort comprised two healthy male donors, one aged 18 to 30 and one aged 30 to 39 years. Blood was drawn at multiple timepoints before and after primary and secondary immunization, with bulk PBMC replicates and cell subsets isolated. Results the study describes overall, beyond this receptor: A small fraction of clonotypes showed up in both the CD4 and CD8 compartments, probably as a result of convergent recombination. Because abundant contaminating clonotypes from the bulk population could be contained in FACS-sorted repertoires, computational filtering was required. Compared with the primary T-cell response, the secondary T-cell response was faster but weaker, reaching its peak on day 5 rather than on day 15. Only a couple of donors were included in the study, so the extent to which the findings can be generalized is limited. Most clones expanded after primary vaccination (approximately 95% of CD4 and 88% of CD8) were re-detected after the booster, suggesting that broad memory maintenance occurred.

This specimen's treatment or condition label, interpreted: live attenuated yellow fever vaccine strain. Two biological replicates of bulk PBMCs were collected at each blood-draw timepoint. A standard Ficoll-Paque protocol was used to isolate PBMCs from peripheral blood. TriZol was used to extract RNA from bulk PBMCs, from CD4 and CD8 fractions, and from dextramer-positive and dextramer-negative fractions. V loses 1 base of germline sequence and J loses 6 bases, and the interval between the two ends is 13 bases. The CDR3 starts with the cysteine, ends with the phenylalanine, and has 14 residues. Only the CDR3 DNA stays, 42 bases, in frame from base 1. For CDR1 and CDR2, the germline V gene lists SGHRS and YFSETQ. Comments on this clonotype: Its antigen remains unidentified. Base qualities are missing; no much larger clone stands one base away.

TCR cDNA was made using 5'RACE template switching, a step that added a universal primer site and unique molecular identifiers. Priming for cDNA synthesis came from both the TCR alpha and TCR beta constant segments. Libraries were amplified in two PCR steps, with sample barcodes and sequencing adapters added in the second step. Sequencing of libraries was performed on Illumina HiSeq 2500 (2x100 bp) or NovaSeq (2x150 bp). For the original study's pipeline: Demultiplexing of reads and collapsing into UMI consensus sequences were performed with MIGEC, and V(D)J alignment was carried out with MiXCR. Using edgeR on replicate PBMC samples, clonotypes were called vaccine-responding if FDR was below 0.01 and the log2 fold change was above 5 up to day 15. Bulk clonotypes were assigned CD4 or CD8 identity according to which sequenced CD4 or CD8 repertoire held them at higher abundance. TCRdb applied fastp at Q25 and MiXCR to the public reads, then kept only in-frame beta chains. Rows merge per CDR3 protein into single entries with the most common DNA and genes. It is TCRdb's table, rather than the study itself, that gives the V and J calls and clone size. Here the sample has some 500,000 distinct CDR3 sequences; 13% occur a single time. Roughly 13% of the sample is in the top ten clones.

This sequence uses TRBV5-1 and TRBJ1-1; D gene: possibly TRBD1, on 5 matching bases. This TCR was recovered from a man aged 30 to 45 who received the YFV17D yellow fever vaccine. The specimen comprised PBMCs, sampled on the day of the yellow fever booster vaccination. The DNA sequence is TGCGCCAGCAGCTTGTTGCAGGGCTCGGCTGAAGCTTTCTTT. This encodes CASSLLQGSAEAFF.